These T cell receptor beta chains were read from a single sample in a study of T cells expressing NK-cell markers. TCRdb re-called the 5' RACE reads and catalogs CDR3 proteins one per entry, DNA excluded. Recorded for this sample: about 460,000 distinct CDR3 sequences. Sequenced input: blood T cells: a sorted CD56 or NKG2C T cell subset, CD4+ or CD8+ T cells, or bulk PBMC T cells (not recorded which). These receptors originate from a woman aged 45 to 65 in good health. CDR3s include the opening cysteine and the closing phenylalanine or tryptophan. The order of the fields is CDR3 protein, V gene, J gene.

CDR3 protein: CASSLALHPGMARAFF
V gene: TRBV7-8
J gene: TRBJ1-1

CDR3 protein: CASDLQDNEQFF
V gene: TRBV6-1
J gene: TRBJ2-1

CDR3 protein: CASSVELQGTEAFF
V gene: TRBV9
J gene: TRBJ1-1

CDR3 protein: CASSTKSEQFF
V gene: TRBV10-2
J gene: TRBJ2-1

CDR3 protein: CASSKGAERAVPGANVLTF
V gene: TRBV21-1
J gene: TRBJ2-6

CDR3 protein: CASSTLMSSGELFF
V gene: TRBV6-1
J gene: TRBJ2-2

CDR3 protein: CASSLGGQGGNEQFF
V gene: TRBV7-2
J gene: TRBJ2-1

CDR3 protein: CASSLWGAGYGYTF
V gene: TRBV12-3/TRBV12-4
J gene: TRBJ1-2

CDR3 protein: CASSRPEPYEQYF
V gene: TRBV4-1
J gene: TRBJ2-7

CDR3 protein: CSAPEVAGRQETQYF
V gene: TRBV20-1
J gene: TRBJ2-5

CDR3 protein: CSVLGVRDSNTEAFF
V gene: TRBV29-1
J gene: TRBJ1-1

CDR3 protein: CASSRQRAAEAFF
V gene: TRBV7-9
J gene: TRBJ1-1

CDR3 protein: CASTSDELNTEAFF
V gene: TRBV5-1
J gene: TRBJ1-1

CDR3 protein: CASSDPIPSANTGELFF
V gene: TRBV2
J gene: TRBJ2-2

CDR3 protein: CASSLAGVDSGNTIYF
V gene: TRBV12-3/TRBV12-4
J gene: TRBJ1-3

CDR3 protein: CASRAAGVETQYF
V gene: TRBV3-1
J gene: TRBJ2-5

CDR3 protein: CASSPGLGYYEQFF
V gene: TRBV9
J gene: TRBJ2-1

CDR3 protein: CASSLVPGARGYGYTF
V gene: TRBV7-6
J gene: TRBJ1-2

CDR3 protein: CASSLPDKNTEAFF
V gene: TRBV7-8
J gene: TRBJ1-1

CDR3 protein: CASSTTTGEFHF
V gene: TRBV6-5
J gene: TRBJ1-6

CDR3 protein: CASSSSSATQYF
V gene: TRBV7-9
J gene: TRBJ2-3

CDR3 protein: CASSLFGIAKKNNEQFF
V gene: TRBV5-1
J gene: TRBJ2-1

CDR3 protein: CSAKQDSSGNTIYF
V gene: TRBV29-1
J gene: TRBJ1-3

CDR3 protein: CASSSWAGLEGNEQFF
V gene: TRBV5-1
J gene: TRBJ2-1

CDR3 protein: CASRPGQGRTDTQYF
V gene: TRBV5-1
J gene: TRBJ2-3

CDR3 protein: CSAGQAGTLSYEQYF
V gene: TRBV20-1
J gene: TRBJ2-7

CDR3 protein: CASSLGLQVGTDTQYF
V gene: TRBV12-3/TRBV12-4
J gene: TRBJ2-3

CDR3 protein: CASSLTVGIYNEQFF
V gene: TRBV7-3
J gene: TRBJ2-1

CDR3 protein: CSGTVQGEKLFF
V gene: TRBV29-1
J gene: TRBJ1-4

CDR3 protein: CATQGGGTDTQYF
V gene: TRBV27
J gene: TRBJ2-3

CDR3 protein: CSAGRQAFGVGNEKLFF
V gene: TRBV20-1
J gene: TRBJ1-4

CDR3 protein: CASSPGVNQETQYF
V gene: TRBV27
J gene: TRBJ2-5

CDR3 protein: CASSVGAGKETQYF
V gene: TRBV9
J gene: TRBJ2-5

CDR3 protein: CATSRDWEQYF
V gene: TRBV15
J gene: TRBJ2-3

CDR3 protein: CSVESDIYEQYF
V gene: TRBV29-1
J gene: TRBJ2-7

CDR3 protein: CASSPLDRPGMAFF
V gene: TRBV4-2
J gene: TRBJ1-1

CDR3 protein: CASSVFDRGGNYGYTF
V gene: TRBV9
J gene: TRBJ1-2

CDR3 protein: CSLARGSYEQYF
V gene: TRBV20-1
J gene: TRBJ2-7

CDR3 protein: CASSRGTGPYEQYF
V gene: TRBV6-5
J gene: TRBJ2-7